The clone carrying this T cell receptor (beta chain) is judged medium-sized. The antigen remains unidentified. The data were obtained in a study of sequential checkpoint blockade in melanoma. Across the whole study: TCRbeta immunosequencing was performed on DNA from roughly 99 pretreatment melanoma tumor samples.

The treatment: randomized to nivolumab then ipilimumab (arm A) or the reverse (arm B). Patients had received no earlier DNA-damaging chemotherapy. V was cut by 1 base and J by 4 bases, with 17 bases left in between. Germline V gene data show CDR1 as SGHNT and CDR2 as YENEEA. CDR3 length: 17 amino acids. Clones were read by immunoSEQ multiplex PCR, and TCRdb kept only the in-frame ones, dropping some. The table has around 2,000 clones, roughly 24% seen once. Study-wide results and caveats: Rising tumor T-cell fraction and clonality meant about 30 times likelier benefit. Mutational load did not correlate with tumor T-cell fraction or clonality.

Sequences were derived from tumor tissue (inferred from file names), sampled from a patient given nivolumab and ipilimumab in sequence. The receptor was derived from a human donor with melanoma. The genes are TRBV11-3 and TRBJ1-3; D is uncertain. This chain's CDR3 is CASSLVPLPSSGNTIYF. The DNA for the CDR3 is TGTGCCAGCAGCTTAGTGCCCCTTCCCTCATCAGGAAACACCATATATTTT.